This T cell receptor beta chain was observed in a study of blood T cell repertoires in COVID-19. Germline V gene sequence: CDR1 SQVTM, CDR2 ANQGSEA. V shed 5 bases, J shed 6 bases, and the junction held 1 base outside the gene matches. The CDR3 totals 11 residues. Study processing details: Amplifying reference gene primers gave estimates of nucleated cell counts. Only in-frame clones appear in the TCRdb table, and some are missing; sequencing was by immunoSEQ multiplex PCR. For V, J and clone size, that table is used; D and trimming come from the DNA. The profile shows around 230,000 clones, over 70% of them singletons.

This clonotype was obtained from a woman over 75 with acute or convalescent COVID-19. This rearrangement joins TRBV29-1 to TRBJ1-2; TRBD1 agrees at 9 bases. The sample taken for sequencing was peripheral blood. The CDR3 DNA follows: TGCAGCGTTCGACAGGGGGATGGCTACACCTTC. Protein product: CSVRQGDGYTF.